This T cell receptor beta chain comes out of a study of T cells in women clearing cervical HPV infection. Study-level findings and limits: Timing of associations relative to infection is unclear; T-cell subsets were not isolated.

J was trimmed by 2 bases and V by 5 bases; bases with no gene match: 3. This CDR3 is built from 13 residues. The germline CDR1 and CDR2 sequences are KGHSH and LQKENI. Concerning this clone: Its antigen is still unknown. The read ends 3 residues early relative to the CDR3; the germline J gene fills the gap.

Only in-frame clones appear in the TCRdb table, and some are missing; sequencing was by immunoSEQ multiplex PCR. This sample's table reports 46,000 or so clones. The V gene is TRBV18, the J gene TRBJ2-7; 7 bases map to TRBD1. Sequences were obtained from blood buffy coat. The TCR comes from a woman aged 18-70 years with a cervical HPV16 infection that either progressed to CIN3+ or cleared (not recorded which). The DNA read from the CDR3 is TGTGCCAGCTCAGACGGGACAGCCTACGAG. Translation gives CASSDGTAYE. The whole CDR3 sequence is CASSDGTAYEQYF.